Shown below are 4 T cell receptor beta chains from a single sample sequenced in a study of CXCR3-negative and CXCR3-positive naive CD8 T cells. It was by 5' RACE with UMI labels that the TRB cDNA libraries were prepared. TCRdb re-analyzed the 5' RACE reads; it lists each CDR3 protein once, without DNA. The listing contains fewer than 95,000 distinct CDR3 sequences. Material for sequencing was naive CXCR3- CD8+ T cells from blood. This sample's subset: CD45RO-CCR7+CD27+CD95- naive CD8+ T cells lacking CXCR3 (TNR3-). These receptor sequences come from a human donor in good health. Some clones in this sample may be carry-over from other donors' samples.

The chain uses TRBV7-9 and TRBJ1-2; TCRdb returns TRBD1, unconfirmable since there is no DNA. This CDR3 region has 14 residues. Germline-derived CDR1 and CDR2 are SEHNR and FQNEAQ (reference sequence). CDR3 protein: CASSSFGGNDGYTF. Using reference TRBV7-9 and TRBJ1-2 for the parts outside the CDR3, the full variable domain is DTGVSQNPRHKITKRGQNVTFRCDPISEHNRLYWYRQTLGQGPEFLTYFQNEAQLEKSRLLSDRFSAERPKGSFSTLEIQRTEQGDSAMYLCASSSFGGNDGYTFGSGTRLTVV.

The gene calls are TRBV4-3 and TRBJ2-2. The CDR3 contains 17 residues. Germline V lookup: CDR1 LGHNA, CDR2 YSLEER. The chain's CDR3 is CASSQEVVRGATGELFF.

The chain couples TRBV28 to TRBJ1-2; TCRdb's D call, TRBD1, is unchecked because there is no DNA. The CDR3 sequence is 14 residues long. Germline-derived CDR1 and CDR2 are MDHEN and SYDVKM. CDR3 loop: CASSFRGANYGYTF.

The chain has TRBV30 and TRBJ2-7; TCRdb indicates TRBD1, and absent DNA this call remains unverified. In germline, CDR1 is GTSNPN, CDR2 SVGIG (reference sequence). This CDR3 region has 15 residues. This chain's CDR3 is CAWSAGTGGNYEQYF.